Reported below is one T cell receptor (beta chain). This specimen belongs to a study of intratumoral heterogeneity in liver cancer. Here immunoSEQ multiplex PCR was the method, and the copy in TCRdb shows in-frame clones only, minus some. The sample includes thousands of clones, around 68% of them seen just once. Before surgical resection, these early-stage hepatocellular carcinoma patients received no treatment. The V and J ends lost 5 bases and 4 bases respectively, with 11 bases between them. The CDR3 runs to 13 residues. This specimen consisted of tumor-adjacent normal tissue, obtained before any cancer treatment. The chain joins TRBV12-3 or TRBV12-4 to TRBJ1-2; D is unresolved. The TCR was taken from a man between 65 and 85 years old with hepatocellular carcinoma. CDR3 sequence: CASSPRSIYGYTF. As DNA, the CDR3 is TGTGCCAGCAGTCCCAGGAGTATCTATGGCTACACCTTC.